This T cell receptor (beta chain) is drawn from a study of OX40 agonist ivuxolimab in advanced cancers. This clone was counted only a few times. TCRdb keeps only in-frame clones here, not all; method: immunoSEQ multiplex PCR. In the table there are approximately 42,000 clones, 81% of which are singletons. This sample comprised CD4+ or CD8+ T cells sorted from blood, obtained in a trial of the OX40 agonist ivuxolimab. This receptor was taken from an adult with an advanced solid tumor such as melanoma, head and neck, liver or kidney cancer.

Here the CDR3 reads CASSLWSSNQPQHF. In nucleotides, the CDR3 is TGTGCCAGCAGTTTATGGTCTAGCAATCAGCCCCAGCATTTT. The chain is built from TRBV28 and TRBJ1-5, with unresolved D. Per germline, CDR1 MDHEN and CDR2 SYDVKM. This CDR3 comprises 14 residues. Trimming stripped 0 bases from V and 0 bases from J, with 3 bases between.